This T cell receptor (beta chain) emerged from a study of beta chain features in type 1 diabetes. Study results and limitations: The influence of HLA type on TCRB rearrangement stayed undetermined.

As every portion of the isolated RNA was reverse transcribed, the sequencing read expressed TCRB transcripts. Clones were read by immunoSEQ multiplex PCR, and TCRdb kept only the in-frame ones, dropping some. This table holds about 620,000 clones, less than 20% found once. In germline, CDR1 is MNHNY, CDR2 SVGAGI (reference sequence). The CDR3 sequence is 15 residues long. V was clipped by 6 bases and J by 8 bases; unmatched bases: 8. A word on this clone: The antigen is not known.

This chain joins TRBV6-6 and TRBJ2-1; TRBD2 aligns across 12 bases. The receptor comes from a man in his late teens or twenties in good health. What was sequenced was naive CD4+ T cells from blood. Written as DNA, the CDR3 is TGTGCCAGCAGCCCTAGCGGGGGGGCCGTCTATGAGCAGTTCTTC. It translates to CASSPSGGAVYEQFF.